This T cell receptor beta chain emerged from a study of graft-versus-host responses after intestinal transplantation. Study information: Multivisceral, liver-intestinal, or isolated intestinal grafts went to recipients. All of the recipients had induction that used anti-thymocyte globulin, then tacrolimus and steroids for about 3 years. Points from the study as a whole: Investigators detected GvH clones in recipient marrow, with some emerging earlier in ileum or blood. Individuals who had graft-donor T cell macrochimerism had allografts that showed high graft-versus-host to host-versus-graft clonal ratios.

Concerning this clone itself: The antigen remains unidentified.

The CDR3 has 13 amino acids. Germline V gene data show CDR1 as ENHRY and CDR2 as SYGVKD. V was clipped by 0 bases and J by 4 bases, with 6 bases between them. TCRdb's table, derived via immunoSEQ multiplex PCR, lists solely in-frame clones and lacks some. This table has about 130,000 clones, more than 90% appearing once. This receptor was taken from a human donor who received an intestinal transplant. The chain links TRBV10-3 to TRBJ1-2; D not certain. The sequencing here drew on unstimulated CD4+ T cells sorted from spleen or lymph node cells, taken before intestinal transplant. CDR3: CAISESGPYGYTF. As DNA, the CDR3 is TGTGCCATCAGTGAGTCAGGGCCCTATGGCTACACCTTC.